One and the same sample provided the 13 T cell receptor beta chains below, sequenced in a study of a mutant IDH1 vaccine in newly diagnosed glioma. Time point meaning: week 23, last vaccination. Doses comprised 300 ug of mutant IDH1 20-mer peptide each, plus topical imiquimod. These receptors' antigens are unknown. Some clones are missing from TCRdb's copy, which holds only in-frame ones; the method was immunoSEQ multiplex PCR. The table includes tens of thousands of clones, approximately 89% detected once. The sample consisted of PBMCs, taken from a glioma patient whose treatment included an IDH1 peptide vaccine. These receptor sequences come from a woman in her fifties or sixties with glioma.

The rearrangement uses TRBV18 and TRBJ2-1; D uncertain. From germline, CDR1 is KGHSH and CDR2 LQKENI. The V end lost 0 bases, the J end lost 3 bases, and 6 bases lay between the germline ends. This CDR3 region has 14 residues. The chain's CDR3 is CASSPPSHYNEQFF. CDR3 nucleotides: TGTGCCAGCTCACCACCTAGCCACTACAATGAGCAGTTCTTC.

This clone was seen a single time. Here the CDR3 DNA reads TGTGCCAGCAGCTGGACTAGCGGGAGTAGGAATGAGCAGTTCTTC. Protein product: CASSWTSGSRNEQFF. The genes are TRBV7-8 and TRBJ2-1; TRBD2 agrees at 13 bases. V shed 4 bases, J shed 7 bases, and the junction held 4 bases outside the gene matches. The CDR3 covers 15 residues. Germline V lookup: CDR1 SGHVS, CDR2 FQNEAQ.

About this clone: Its ends do not fully match the called genes, so a read error is possible. In nucleotides, the CDR3 is TGTGCCAGCAGTTTACCCGGGACTAGCGGAGGAAGGCCTGACTTC. Amino acids: CASSLPGTSGGRPDF. V is TRBV28 and J is TRBJ2-7; the match to TRBD2 covers 11 bases. The V gene's germline CDR1 is MDHEN and CDR2 SYDVKM. The CDR3 covers 15 residues.

The chain couples TRBV9 to TRBJ2-1; no clear D. The CDR3 spans 16 residues. Per the germline V gene, CDR1 is SGDLS and CDR2 is YYNGEE. V shed 0 bases and J shed 2 bases, with 12 bases lying between them. CDR3 DNA sequence: TGTGCCAGCAGCGTAGATCATACGGGTGCCTACAATGAGCAGTTCTTC. It is translated as CASSVDHTGAYNEQFF.

J is TRBJ2-1 and V is TRBV19; 9 bases map to TRBD1. The CDR3 length is 18 residues. The V gene end was trimmed by 5 bases and the J gene end by 7 bases; junction bases not matched to a gene: 18. Germline CDR1 LNHDA, CDR2 SQIVND (reference sequence). The DNA of the CDR3 is TGTGCCAGTAGTCCAGGTGGACAGGGGCTACGCTTTGGAAATGAGCAGTTCTTC. Translated, it gives CASSPGGQGLRFGNEQFF.

This clone was seen a few times. V and J are TRBV5-6 and TRBJ1-5; no reliable D call. V lost 2 bases and J lost 0, with 0 bases in between. The germline gives CDR1 SGHDT, CDR2 YYEEEE. The CDR3 runs to 12 residues. The CDR3 reads CASSFSNQPQHF. In nucleotides, the CDR3 is TGTGCCAGCAGCTTTAGCAATCAGCCCCAGCATTTT.

In DNA, the CDR3 is TGCGCCAGCACGGACAGGGGGATCATAAAAGCGAACACCGGGGAGCTGTTTTTT. As protein: CASTDRGIIKANTGELFF. The rearrangement uses TRBV10-2 and TRBJ2-2, with 10 nucleotides matching TRBD1. Germline-derived CDR1 and CDR2 are WSHSY and SAAADI. There are 18 residues in the CDR3. Losses at the gene ends were 7 bases for V and 0 bases for J; bases not matched to a gene: 11.

This chain uses TRBV2 with TRBJ2-5, with TRBD1 identical over 11 bases. Per the germline V gene, CDR1 is SNHLY and CDR2 is FYNNEI. V was clipped by 5 bases and J by 1 base; unmatched bases: 3. The CDR3 runs 15 residues. The CDR3 bases are TGTGCCAGCAGTCGGACAGGGGGCCGCCAAGAGACCCAGTACTTC. It encodes CASSRTGGRQETQYF.

Concerning this clone itself: Other DNA sequences in the same sample also yield this CDR3. The chain recombines TRBV30 with TRBJ2-7, with D perhaps matching TRBD1 (6 bases). Germline lookup yields CDR1 GTSNPN and CDR2 SVGIG (reference sequence). V gave up 4 bases and J gave up 1 base, with 11 bases separating them. This CDR3 is 13 amino acids long. The CDR3: CAWNPGHSYEQYF. The CDR3 DNA sequence: TGTGCCTGGAACCCGGGACATTCCTACGAGCAGTACTTC.

The CDR3 DNA sequence: TGTGCCAGCAGTGTGAGGACGGTCTATAATTCACCCCTCCACTTT. Translation: CASSVRTVYNSPLHF. V and J are TRBV2 and TRBJ1-6; no definite D call. V lost 4 bases, J lost 3 bases, and 10 bases lay in between. The germline CDR1 and CDR2 sequences are SNHLY and FYNNEI. CDR3 length equals 15 residues.

The chain combines TRBV7-9 with TRBJ2-2, with D tentatively TRBD1 or TRBD2 (5 bases each). The CDR3 is 15 amino acids. The germline V gene has CDR1 SEHNR and CDR2 FQNEAQ (reference sequence). Trimming pared 4 bases from V and 4 bases from J, leaving 13 bases between. Here the CDR3 reads CASSSLGEITGELFF. For the CDR3, the DNA is TGTGCCAGCAGCTCACTGGGGGAAATCACCGGGGAGCTGTTTTTT.

The rearrangement joins TRBV7-8 to TRBJ2-1, with unresolved D. This CDR3 spans 15 amino acids. Germline loops: CDR1 SGHVS, CDR2 FQNEAQ. The V gene lost 5 bases and the J gene lost 4 bases, with 15 bases spanning the gap. In DNA form, the CDR3 reads TGTGCCAGCAGCCCCGGGTCTCAAGTGTACAATGAGCAGTTCTTC. Amino acids: CASSPGSQVYNEQFF.

The chain joins TRBV9 to TRBJ2-1, with a weak D call TRBD2 (5 bases). The CDR3 sequence is 18 residues long. Germline lookup yields CDR1 SGDLS and CDR2 YYNGEE. V gave up 0 bases and J gave up 3 bases, with 19 bases separating them. The CDR3 sequence: CASSVDPRVERIYNEQFF. The CDR3, as DNA: TGTGCCAGCAGCGTAGACCCGAGGGTGGAGCGGATCTACAATGAGCAGTTCTTC. The full variable domain, rest sourced from reference TRBV9 and TRBJ2-1, is DSGVTQTPKHLITATGQRVTLRCSPRSGDLSVYWYQQSLDQGLQFLIQYYNGEERAKGNILERFSAQQFPDLHSELNLSSLELGDSALYFCASSVDPRVERIYNEQFFGPGTRLTVL.